The entry that follows covers one TCR beta chain sequence. What this receptor recognizes is not known. No clone much larger than this one lies a single base away; base qualities are absent. This record belongs to a study of OX40 agonist ivuxolimab in advanced cancers. In the study overall: Ivuxolimab was an agonistic, fully human IgG2 monoclonal antibody directed against OX40 (CD134), a costimulatory receptor. Patients were allowed to have had prior anti-PD-1, anti-PD-L1 or anti-CTLA-4 therapy, and 40% of the dose-escalation patients had been treated with checkpoint inhibitors. A male proportion of roughly 80% and a mean age of roughly 55 years, ranging from about 23 to 79, were recorded for the dose-escalation cohort. Three dose-escalation patients achieved partial responses, one with hepatocellular carcinoma and two with cutaneous melanoma. Intravenous ivuxolimab was administered to patients every 2 weeks at six dose levels: 0.01, 0.1, 0.3, 1.5, 3 and 10 mg/kg. The purpose of peripheral TCRbeta sequencing was to test whether ivuxolimab changed TCR sequence diversity and led to clonal T-cell expansion. Among the approximately 50 dose-escalation patients, around 20 had hepatocellular carcinoma, roughly 15 melanoma, 9 renal cell carcinoma and 9 head and neck cancer. The monotherapy dose-escalation portion (N ≈ 50 patients) of the phase I ivuxolimab trial is reported in the paper.

Between the V and J ends, shortened by 3 bases and 3 bases respectively, the junction contains 12 bases. CDR1 and CDR2, per the germline V gene (reference sequence), are SEHNR and FQNEAQ. The CDR3 contains 14 residues, cysteine and phenylalanine counted. Solely the CDR3 DNA is kept, with 42 bases framed from the first base. Genomic DNA was isolated from the sorted cells so that the TCRbeta CDR3 region could be sequenced. The immunoSEQ Assay was used to sequence the TCRbeta CDR3 regions. TCRdb obtained this table from immuneACCESS and retained in-frame rearrangements with V and J assigned. These tables miss some clones; where compared with another copy, unresolved V genes account for less than half of the shortfall, and the remainder is unexplained. This sample comprises around 70,000 clones, 85% of them detected only once. In total, the top ten clones hold almost 6% of the sample. Study-wide findings and limitations: At doses of 0.1 to 3.0 mg/kg, clonal expansion of both CD4+ and CD8+ T cells in blood was seen between baseline and week 6. In the 0.1-3.0 mg/kg groups, partial responders had among the lowest normalized peripheral clonal expansion, particularly in CD8+ T cells. After ivuxolimab, expanded clones were on average more numerous among CD8+ T cells than among CD4+ T cells. Low levels of normalized T-cell clonal expansion were also seen in some patients who did not respond. Antigen specificity was not determined for the clonally expanded peripheral T cells.

The trial excluded patients who had a history of autoimmune disease or who were on systemic immunosuppression. Peripheral blood for TCR sequencing was collected from all dose cohorts at baseline, on cycle 4 day 1, and on cycle 7 day 1. The samples were drawn from a first-in-human, open-label, multicenter phase I dose-escalation trial of ivuxolimab. The trial enrolled adults with locally advanced or metastatic head and neck squamous cell, hepatocellular, melanoma or renal cell carcinoma. CD4+ and CD8+ T cells were sorted separately from peripheral blood before TCR sequencing. Recombination linked TRBV7-9 to TRBJ2-7, with a weak D call of TRBD2 (6 bases match). The sequence came from an adult with an advanced solid tumor such as melanoma, head and neck, liver or kidney cancer. This specimen consisted of CD4+ or CD8+ T cells sorted from blood, obtained in a trial of the OX40 agonist ivuxolimab. CDR3 protein: CASSFAGFGYEQYF. The bases read TGTGCCAGCAGCTTCGCGGGGTTTGGCTACGAGCAGTACTTC.